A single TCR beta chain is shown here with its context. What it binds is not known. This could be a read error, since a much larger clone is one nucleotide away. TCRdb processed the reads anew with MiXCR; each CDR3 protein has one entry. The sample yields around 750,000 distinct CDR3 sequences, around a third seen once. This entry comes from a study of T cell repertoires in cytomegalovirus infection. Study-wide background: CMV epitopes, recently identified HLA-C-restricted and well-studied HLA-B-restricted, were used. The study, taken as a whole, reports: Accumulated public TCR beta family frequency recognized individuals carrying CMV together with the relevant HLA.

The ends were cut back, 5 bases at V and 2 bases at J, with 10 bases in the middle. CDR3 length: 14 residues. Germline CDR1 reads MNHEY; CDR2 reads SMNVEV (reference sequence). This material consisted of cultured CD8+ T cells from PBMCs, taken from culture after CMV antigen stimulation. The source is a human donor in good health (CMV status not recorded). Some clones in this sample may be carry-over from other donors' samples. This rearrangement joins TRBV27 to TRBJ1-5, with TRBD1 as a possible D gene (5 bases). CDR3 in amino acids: CASSDSYCNQPQHF. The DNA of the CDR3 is TGTGCCAGCAGTGACAGTTATTGCAATCAGCCCCAGCATTTT.